What follows are 2 T cell receptor beta chains derived from one specimen sequenced in a study of blood T cell repertoires in COVID-19. Sequencing was performed with immunoSEQ multiplex PCR; in TCRdb, only in-frame clones are kept and a portion is missing. The table lists 150,000 to 200,000 clones, about 87% of them singletons. Sequenced sample: peripheral blood. Source of these receptors: a woman between 70 and 85 years old with COVID-19, enrolled during active disease.

This chain uses TRBV28 with TRBJ2-7; the match to TRBD2 covers 7 bases. Germline values: CDR1 MDHEN, CDR2 SYDVKM. The trim removed 4 bases at V and 2 bases at J, leaving 2 bases unmatched. The CDR3 runs to 13 residues. DNA of the CDR3: TGTGCCAGCAGTTCCGGGACTACCTACGAGCAGTACTTC. It yields the protein CASSSGTTYEQYF.

V and J are TRBV5-4 and TRBJ2-1; 9 nucleotides line up with TRBD2. Trimming removed 4 bases from V and 7 bases from J; junction bases left unmatched: 9. In germline, CDR1 is SGHNT, CDR2 YYREEE (reference sequence). The CDR3 sequence is 15 residues long. The CDR3 spells CASSPAGGLGNEQFF. Here the CDR3 DNA reads TGTGCCAGCAGCCCAGCGGGAGGCTTAGGTAATGAGCAGTTCTTC.